The 5 T cell receptor beta chains in this list originate from one sample, sequenced in a study of blood T cell repertoires in COVID-19. Only in-frame clones appear in the TCRdb table, and some are missing; sequencing was by immunoSEQ multiplex PCR. The table shows about 260,000 clones, with roughly 84% occurring only once. Sequencing was carried out using peripheral blood. These TCRs come from a man between 60 and 75 years old with acute or convalescent COVID-19.

V usage is TRBV5-5 and J usage is TRBJ1-4; TRBD1 agrees at 10 bases. The CDR3 has 14 residues. The germline V gene has CDR1 SGHKS and CDR2 YYEKEE (reference sequence). Losses at the gene ends were 4 bases for V and 8 bases for J; bases not matched to a gene: 5. CDR3 amino acids: CASSQGQGVEKLFF. The CDR3 region has the DNA TGTGCCAGCAGCCAAGGACAGGGGGTGGAAAAACTGTTTTTT.

The chain's CDR3 is CASSLEGQVPYEQYF. Here the CDR3 DNA reads TGTGCCAGCAGCTTAGAGGGGCAGGTGCCCTACGAGCAGTACTTC. V usage is TRBV11-2 and J usage is TRBJ2-7; D possibly corresponds to TRBD1 (5 bases). Trimming took off 0 bases at V and 2 bases at J, with 11 bases between the two ends. CDR1 SGHAT and CDR2 FQNNGV come from the germline V gene. The CDR3 consists of 15 residues.

The genes are TRBV7-2 and TRBJ1-1, with no clear D. Trimming took 7 bases from V and 1 from J, leaving 10 bases between them. Looked up from germline, CDR1 is SGHTA and CDR2 is FQGNSA. The CDR3 runs 13 residues. CDR3 DNA: TGTGCCAGCAAAACTTACAGGAACACTGAAGCTTTCTTT. This encodes CASKTYRNTEAFF.

CDR3 nucleotide sequence: TGTGCCAGCAGCTTAGAAGGCGGGAGTACCTGGAACATTCAGTACTTC. Its translation: CASSLEGGSTWNIQYF. This rearrangement joins TRBV7-2 to TRBJ2-4, with TRBD2 matching 7 bases. Germline V gene data show CDR1 as SGHTA and CDR2 as FQGNSA. CDR3 size: 16 residues. V gave up 1 base and J gave up 7 bases; unmatched junction bases: 10.

To note about this clone: Other DNA sequences in this sample translate to the same CDR3. This rearrangement joins TRBV5-8 to TRBJ2-3; 10 bases align to TRBD1. Trimming cost V 3 bases and J 0 bases; bases outside gene matches: 1. This CDR3 spans 15 amino acids. The V gene's germline CDR1 is SGHTS and CDR2 YDEGEE. The CDR3 loop is CASSWGQGSTDTQYF. In DNA, the CDR3 is TGTGCCAGCAGCTGGGGACAGGGGAGCACAGATACGCAGTATTTT.